Described below is a single T cell receptor (beta chain) sequence and its context. Its antigen is unknown. This sample is part of a study of graft-versus-host responses after intestinal transplantation. The CDR3 totals 18 residues. The germline V gene encodes CDR1 MDHEN and CDR2 SYDVKM. Trimming at V came to 6 bases and at J to 0 bases, leaving 14 bases not matched to a gene. Here immunoSEQ multiplex PCR was the method, and the copy in TCRdb shows in-frame clones only, minus some. The sample has 84,000 or so clones; 90% to 95% are singletons. The J gene is TRBJ1-5, the V gene TRBV28; 7 bases match TRBD1. The material sequenced was unstimulated CD8+ T cells sorted from spleen or lymph node cells, taken before transplant. The TCR was taken from a human donor who was the organ donor for an intestinal transplant. The CDR3 loop reads CASSPRQGSEYSNQPQHF. CDR3 DNA sequence: TGTGCCAGCAGCCCCCGACAGGGATCGGAATATAGCAATCAGCCCCAGCATTTT.